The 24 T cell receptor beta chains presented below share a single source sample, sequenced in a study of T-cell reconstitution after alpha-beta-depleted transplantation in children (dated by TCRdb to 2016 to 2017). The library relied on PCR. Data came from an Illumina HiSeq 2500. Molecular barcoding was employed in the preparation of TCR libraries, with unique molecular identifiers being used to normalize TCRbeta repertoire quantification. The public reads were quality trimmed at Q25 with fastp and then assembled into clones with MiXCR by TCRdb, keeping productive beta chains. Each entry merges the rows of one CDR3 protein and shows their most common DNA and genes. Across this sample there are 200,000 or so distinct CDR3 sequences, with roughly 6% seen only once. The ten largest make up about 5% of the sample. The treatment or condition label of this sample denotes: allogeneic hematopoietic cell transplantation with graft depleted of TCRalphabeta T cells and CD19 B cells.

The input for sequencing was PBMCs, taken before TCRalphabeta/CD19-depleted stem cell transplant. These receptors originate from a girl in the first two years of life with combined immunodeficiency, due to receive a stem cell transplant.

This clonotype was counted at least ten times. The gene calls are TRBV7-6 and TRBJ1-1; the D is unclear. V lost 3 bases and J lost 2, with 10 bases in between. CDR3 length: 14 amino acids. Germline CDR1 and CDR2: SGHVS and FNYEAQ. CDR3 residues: CASSLNRANTEAFF. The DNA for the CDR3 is TGTGCCAGCAGCTTGAACAGAGCTAACACTGAAGCTTTCTTT.

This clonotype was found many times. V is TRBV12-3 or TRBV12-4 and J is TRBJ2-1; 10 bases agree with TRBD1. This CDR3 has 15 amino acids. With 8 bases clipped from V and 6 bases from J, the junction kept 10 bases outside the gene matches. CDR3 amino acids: CASDTTGTGANEQFF. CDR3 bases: TGTGCCAGCGATACTACCGGGACAGGGGCCAATGAGCAGTTCTTC.

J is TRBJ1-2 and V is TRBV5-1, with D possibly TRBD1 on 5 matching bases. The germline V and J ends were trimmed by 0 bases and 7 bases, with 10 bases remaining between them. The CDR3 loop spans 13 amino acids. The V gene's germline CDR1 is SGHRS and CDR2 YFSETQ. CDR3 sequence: CASSLEGAGGYTF. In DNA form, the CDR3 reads TGCGCCAGCAGCTTGGAAGGGGCCGGTGGCTACACCTTC.

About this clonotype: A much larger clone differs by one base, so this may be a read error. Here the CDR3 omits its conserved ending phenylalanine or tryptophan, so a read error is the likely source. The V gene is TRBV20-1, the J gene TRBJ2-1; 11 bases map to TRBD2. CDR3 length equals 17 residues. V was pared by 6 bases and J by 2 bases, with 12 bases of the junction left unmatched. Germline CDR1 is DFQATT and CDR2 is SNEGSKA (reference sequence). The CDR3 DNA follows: TGCAGTGCACAGGGACTAGCGGACCGCATCGCCTACAATGAGCAGTTCTTA. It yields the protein CSAQGLADRIAYNEQFL.

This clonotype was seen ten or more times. CDR3 residues: CASQPTLTWEAFF. The CDR3 DNA reads as TGTGCCAGCCAACCGACTCTTACGTGGGAAGCTTTCTTT. The V gene is TRBV6-5, the J gene TRBJ1-1; D not certain. Germline V gene lookup returns CDR1 MNHEY and CDR2 SVGAGI. The length of the CDR3 is 13 residues. V lost 8 bases and J 8 bases, leaving 18 bases between the germline ends.

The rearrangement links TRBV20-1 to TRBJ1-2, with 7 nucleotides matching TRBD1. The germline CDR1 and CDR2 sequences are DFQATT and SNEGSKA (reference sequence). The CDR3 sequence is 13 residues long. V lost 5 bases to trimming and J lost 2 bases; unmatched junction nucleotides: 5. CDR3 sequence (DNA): TGCAGTGCTCAGGGGGGAACGAACTATGGCTACACCTTC. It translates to CSAQGGTNYGYTF.

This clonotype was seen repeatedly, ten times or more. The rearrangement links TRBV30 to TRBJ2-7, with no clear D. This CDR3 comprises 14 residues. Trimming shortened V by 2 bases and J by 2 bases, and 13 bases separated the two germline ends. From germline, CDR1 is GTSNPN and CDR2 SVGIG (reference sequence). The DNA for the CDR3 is TGTGCCTGGAGTTTGGTTGGCCGAACCTACGAGCAGTACTTC. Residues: CAWSLVGRTYEQYF.

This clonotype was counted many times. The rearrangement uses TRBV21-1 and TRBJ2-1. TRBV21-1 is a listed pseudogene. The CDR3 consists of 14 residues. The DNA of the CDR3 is TGTGCCAGCAGCAAAGGGGGCTACTACAATGAGCAGTTCTTC. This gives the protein CASSKGGYYNEQFF.

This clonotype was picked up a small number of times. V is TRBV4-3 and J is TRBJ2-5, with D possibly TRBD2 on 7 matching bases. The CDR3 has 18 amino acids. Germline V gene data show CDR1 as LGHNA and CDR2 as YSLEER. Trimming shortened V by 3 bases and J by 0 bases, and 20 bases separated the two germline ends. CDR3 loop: CASSHYNSAGAYQETQYF. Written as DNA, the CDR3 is TGCGCCAGCAGCCACTACAACTCGGCGGGGGCCTACCAAGAGACCCAGTACTTC.

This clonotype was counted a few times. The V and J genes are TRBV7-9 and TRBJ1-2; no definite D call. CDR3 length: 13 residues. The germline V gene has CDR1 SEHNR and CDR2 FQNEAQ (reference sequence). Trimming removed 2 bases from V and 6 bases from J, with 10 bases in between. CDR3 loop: CASSLMIDHGYTF. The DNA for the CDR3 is TGTGCCAGCAGCTTAATGATTGACCATGGCTACACCTTC.

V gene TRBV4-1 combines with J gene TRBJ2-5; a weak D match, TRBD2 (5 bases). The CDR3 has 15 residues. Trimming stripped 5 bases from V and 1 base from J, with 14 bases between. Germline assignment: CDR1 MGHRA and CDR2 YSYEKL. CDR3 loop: CASSDVRESQETQYF. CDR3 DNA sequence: TGCGCCAGCAGCGATGTTAGGGAGAGCCAAGAGACCCAGTACTTC.

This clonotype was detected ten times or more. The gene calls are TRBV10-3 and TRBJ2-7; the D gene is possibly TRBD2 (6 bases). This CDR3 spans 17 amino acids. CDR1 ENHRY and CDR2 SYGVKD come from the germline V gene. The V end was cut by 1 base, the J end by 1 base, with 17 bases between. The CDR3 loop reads CAISEWGKKAGSYEQYF. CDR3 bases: TGTGCCATCAGTGAGTGGGGCAAGAAGGCGGGGTCCTACGAGCAGTACTTC.

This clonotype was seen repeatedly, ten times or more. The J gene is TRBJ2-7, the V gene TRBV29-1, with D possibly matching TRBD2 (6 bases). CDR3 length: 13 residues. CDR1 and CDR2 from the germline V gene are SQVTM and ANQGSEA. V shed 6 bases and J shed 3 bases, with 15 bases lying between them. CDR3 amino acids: CSVDAGGVYEQYF. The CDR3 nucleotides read TGCAGCGTGGACGCAGGAGGGGTCTACGAGCAGTACTTC.

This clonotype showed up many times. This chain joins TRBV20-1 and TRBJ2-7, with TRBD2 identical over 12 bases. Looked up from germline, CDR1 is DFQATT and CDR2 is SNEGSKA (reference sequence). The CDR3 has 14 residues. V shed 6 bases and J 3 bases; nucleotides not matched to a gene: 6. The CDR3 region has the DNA TGCAGTGCAATTCCGACTAGCGGGAGCTACGAGCAGTACTTC. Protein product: CSAIPTSGSYEQYF.

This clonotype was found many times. CDR3 in DNA: TGTGCCAGCAGCTTCGAGCGGGGAGGCACAGATACGCAGTATTTT. Its protein product is CASSFERGGTDTQYF. The chain carries TRBV7-8 and TRBJ2-3; 7 bases map to TRBD2. Trimming took 3 bases from V and 1 from J; bases not matched to a gene: 4. The CDR3 sequence is 15 residues long. CDR1 SGHVS and CDR2 FQNEAQ come from the germline V gene.

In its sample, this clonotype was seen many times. The CDR3 loop is CSVTTGVGELFF. CDR3 nucleotides: TGCAGCGTGACGACAGGAGTGGGGGAGCTGTTTTTT. The gene calls are TRBV29-1 and TRBJ2-2, with D possibly matching TRBD1 (6 bases). The V and J ends lost 6 bases and 8 bases respectively, with 13 bases between them. The CDR3 sequence is 12 residues long. The germline V gene has CDR1 SQVTM and CDR2 ANQGSEA.

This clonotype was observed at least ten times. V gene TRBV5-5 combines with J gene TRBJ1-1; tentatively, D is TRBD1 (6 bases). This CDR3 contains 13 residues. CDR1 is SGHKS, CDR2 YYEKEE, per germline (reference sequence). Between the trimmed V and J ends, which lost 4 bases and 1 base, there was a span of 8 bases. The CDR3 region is CASSLGANTEAFF. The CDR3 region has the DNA TGTGCCAGCAGCCTGGGGGCGAACACTGAAGCTTTCTTT.

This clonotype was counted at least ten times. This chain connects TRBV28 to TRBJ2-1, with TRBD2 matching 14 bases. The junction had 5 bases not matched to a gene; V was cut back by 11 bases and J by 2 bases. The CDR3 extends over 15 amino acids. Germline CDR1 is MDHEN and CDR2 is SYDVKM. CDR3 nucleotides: TGTGCCGGGGGACTAGCGGGAGCCCCCTACAATGAGCAGTTCTTC. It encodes CAGGLAGAPYNEQFF.

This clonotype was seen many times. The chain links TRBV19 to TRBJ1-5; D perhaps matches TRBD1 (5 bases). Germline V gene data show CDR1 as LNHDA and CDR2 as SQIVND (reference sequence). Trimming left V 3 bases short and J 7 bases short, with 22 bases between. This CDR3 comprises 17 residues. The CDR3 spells CASSITLAGPVIQPQHF. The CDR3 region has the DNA TGTGCCAGTAGTATTACGTTAGCAGGGCCGGTGATCCAGCCCCAGCATTTT.

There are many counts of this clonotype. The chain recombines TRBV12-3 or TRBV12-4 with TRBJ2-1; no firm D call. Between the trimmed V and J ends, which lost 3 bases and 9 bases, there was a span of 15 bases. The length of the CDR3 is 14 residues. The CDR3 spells CASSLLAPWSEQFF. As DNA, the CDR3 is TGTGCCAGCAGTTTGTTGGCCCCCTGGAGTGAGCAGTTCTTC.

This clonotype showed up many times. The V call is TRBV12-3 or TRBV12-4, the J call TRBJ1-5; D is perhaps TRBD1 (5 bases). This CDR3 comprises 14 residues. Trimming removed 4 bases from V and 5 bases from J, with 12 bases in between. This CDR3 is CASSSRLTDQPQHF. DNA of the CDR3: TGTGCCAGCAGTTCCAGACTGACAGATCAGCCCCAGCATTTT.

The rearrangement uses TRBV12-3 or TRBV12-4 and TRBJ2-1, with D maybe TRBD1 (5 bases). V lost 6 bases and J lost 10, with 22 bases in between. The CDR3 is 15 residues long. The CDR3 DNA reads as TGTGCCAGCAGGGCCCAGGGCCTGCTACCGACCGAGCAGTTCTTC. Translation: CASRAQGLLPTEQFF.

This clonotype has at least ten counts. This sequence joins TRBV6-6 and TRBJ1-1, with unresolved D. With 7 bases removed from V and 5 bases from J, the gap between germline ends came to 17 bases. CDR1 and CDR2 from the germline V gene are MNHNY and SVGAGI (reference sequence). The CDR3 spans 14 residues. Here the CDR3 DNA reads TGTGCCAGCATTTTACTTCGGACGGGGACTGAAGCTTTCTTT. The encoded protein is CASILLRTGTEAFF.

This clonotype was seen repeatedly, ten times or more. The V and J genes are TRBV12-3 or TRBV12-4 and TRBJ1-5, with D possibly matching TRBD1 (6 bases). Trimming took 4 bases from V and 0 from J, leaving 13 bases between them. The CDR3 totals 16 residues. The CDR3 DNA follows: TGTGCCAGCAGTTGGGGGGGCATCTATAGCAATCAGCCCCAGCATTTT. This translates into CASSWGGIYSNQPQHF.